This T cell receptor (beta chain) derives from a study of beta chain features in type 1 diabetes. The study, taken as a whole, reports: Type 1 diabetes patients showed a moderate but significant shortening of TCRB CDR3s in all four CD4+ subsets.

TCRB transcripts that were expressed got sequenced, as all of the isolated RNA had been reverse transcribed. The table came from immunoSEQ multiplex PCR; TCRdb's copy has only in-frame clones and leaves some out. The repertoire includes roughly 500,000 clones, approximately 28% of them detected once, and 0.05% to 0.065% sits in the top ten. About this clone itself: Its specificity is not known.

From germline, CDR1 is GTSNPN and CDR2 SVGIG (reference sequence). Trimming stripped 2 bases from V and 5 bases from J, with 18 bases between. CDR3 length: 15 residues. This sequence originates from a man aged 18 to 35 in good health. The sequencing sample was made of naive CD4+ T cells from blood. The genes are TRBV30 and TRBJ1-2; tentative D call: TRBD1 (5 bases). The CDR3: CAWSRARVFGYGYTF. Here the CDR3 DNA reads TGTGCCTGGAGTCGGGCCAGGGTGTTTGGGTATGGCTACACCTTC.